The entry below describes one T cell receptor (beta chain). CDR3 size: 14 residues. Trimming stripped 1 base from V and 0 bases from J, with 5 bases between. CDR1 is MNHNS, CDR2 SASEGT, per germline. This sample was taken from a study of control samples from healthy donors and cancer patients. Profiling relied on immunoSEQ multiplex PCR, and the TCRdb table lists in-frame clones only, not all of them. This table holds roughly 52,000 clones, 95% to 96% found once. The V and J genes are TRBV6-1 and TRBJ2-3; D is ambiguous. The sequenced sample consisted of blood. This receptor was identified in a woman in her twenties or thirties in good health. The CDR3 nucleotides read TGTGCCAGCAGTGAAGAGATTAGCACAGATACGCAGTATTTT. Its translation: CASSEEISTDTQYF.